Sequencing of this T cell receptor beta chain was carried out in a study of blood T cell repertoires in COVID-19. The CDR3 runs 13 residues. Germline trimming cut 5 bases from V and 5 bases from J; bases unmatched to any gene: 2. CDR1 and CDR2 (germline): LGHDT, YNNKEL (reference sequence). Only in-frame clones appear in the TCRdb table, and some are missing; sequencing was by immunoSEQ multiplex PCR. The sample holds some 180,000 clones, approximately 83% seen once. This TCR came from a woman aged 40 to 49 with COVID-19, enrolled during active disease. Specimen: peripheral blood. The rearrangement links TRBV3-1 (or the pseudogene TRBV3-2) to TRBJ1-5, with 8 bases matching TRBD1. CDR3 in amino acids: CASSSTGDQPQHF. Here the CDR3 DNA reads TGTGCCAGCAGCTCGACAGGGGATCAGCCCCAGCATTTT.